The present TCR beta chain was sequenced within a study of shared clonotypes between healthy human individuals. Germline V gene data show CDR1 as GTSNPN and CDR2 as SVGIG (reference sequence). Trimming removed 4 bases at V and 1 base at J, with 13 bases between. The CDR3 contains 14 residues. There are a few counts of this clone. A much larger clone differs from this one at a single base, so this may be a read error. In the same sample, other DNA sequences code for this CDR3. Each subset's genomic DNA was split evenly across several immunoSEQ plates. This table comes from immunoSEQ multiplex PCR, and its TCRdb copy is limited to in-frame clones, with some not included. The profile covers roughly 500,000 clones, with around 73% appearing a single time and more than 10% taken by the ten largest.

V is TRBV30 and J is TRBJ1-1, with D possibly matching TRBD1 (6 bases). The source material was PBMCs. This receptor was obtained from a middle-aged woman in good health. Some clones in this sample may be carry-over from other donors' samples. CDR3: CAWKAGHRNTEAFF. The DNA for the CDR3 is TGTGCCTGGAAAGCGGGACACCGGAACACTGAAGCTTTCTTT.